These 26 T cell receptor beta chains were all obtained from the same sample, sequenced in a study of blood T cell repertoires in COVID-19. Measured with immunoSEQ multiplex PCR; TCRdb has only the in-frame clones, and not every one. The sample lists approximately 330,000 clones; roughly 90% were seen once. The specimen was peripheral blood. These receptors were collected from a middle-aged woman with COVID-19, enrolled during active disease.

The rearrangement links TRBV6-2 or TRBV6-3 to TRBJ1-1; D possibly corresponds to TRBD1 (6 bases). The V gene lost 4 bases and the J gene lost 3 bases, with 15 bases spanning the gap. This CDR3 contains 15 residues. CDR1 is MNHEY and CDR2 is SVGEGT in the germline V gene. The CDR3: CASSSLQGRHTEAFF. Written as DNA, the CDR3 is TGTGCCAGCAGTTCCCTACAGGGTCGGCACACTGAAGCTTTCTTT.

CDR3 region: CASSLAQDMNTEAFF. The CDR3 DNA follows: TGTGCCAGCAGCTTAGCTCAGGACATGAACACTGAAGCTTTCTTT. The V and J genes are TRBV7-9 and TRBJ1-1; a weak D match, TRBD1 (5 bases). This CDR3 has 15 residues. Per the germline V gene, CDR1 is SEHNR and CDR2 is FQNEAQ (reference sequence). V was trimmed by 0 bases and J by 0 bases, leaving 8 bases between them.

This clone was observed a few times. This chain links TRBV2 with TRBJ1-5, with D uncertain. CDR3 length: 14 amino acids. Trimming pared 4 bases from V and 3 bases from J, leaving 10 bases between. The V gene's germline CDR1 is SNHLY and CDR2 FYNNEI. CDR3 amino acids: CASSVAGNNQPQHF. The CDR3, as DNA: TGTGCCAGCAGTGTGGCAGGAAACAATCAGCCCCAGCATTTT.

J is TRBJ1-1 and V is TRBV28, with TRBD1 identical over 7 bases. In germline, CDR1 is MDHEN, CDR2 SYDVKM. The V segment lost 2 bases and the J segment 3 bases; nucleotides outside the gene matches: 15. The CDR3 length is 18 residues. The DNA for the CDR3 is TGTGCCAGCAGTTTAATCGCTAGAGTGGGTCAGGGGGACACTGAAGCTTTCTTT. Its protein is CASSLIARVGQGDTEAFF.

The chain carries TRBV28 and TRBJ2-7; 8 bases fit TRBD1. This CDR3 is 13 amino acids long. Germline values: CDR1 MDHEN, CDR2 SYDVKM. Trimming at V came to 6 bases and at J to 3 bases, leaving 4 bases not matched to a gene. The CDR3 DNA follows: TGTGCCAGCAGAGGGACAGGTGGCTACGAGCAGTACTTC. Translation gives CASRGTGGYEQYF.

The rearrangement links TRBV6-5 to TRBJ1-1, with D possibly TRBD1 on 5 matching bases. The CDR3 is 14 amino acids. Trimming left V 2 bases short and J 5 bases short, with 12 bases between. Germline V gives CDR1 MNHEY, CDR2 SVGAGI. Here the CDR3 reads CASSYQPGGTEAFF. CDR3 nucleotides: TGTGCCAGCAGTTACCAGCCGGGGGGGACTGAAGCTTTCTTT.

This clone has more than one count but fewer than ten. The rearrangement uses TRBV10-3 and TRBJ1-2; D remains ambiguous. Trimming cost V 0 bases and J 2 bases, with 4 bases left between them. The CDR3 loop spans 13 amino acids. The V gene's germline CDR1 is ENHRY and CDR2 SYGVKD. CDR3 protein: CAISESENYGYTF. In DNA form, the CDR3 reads TGTGCCATCAGTGAGTCGGAGAACTATGGCTACACCTTC.

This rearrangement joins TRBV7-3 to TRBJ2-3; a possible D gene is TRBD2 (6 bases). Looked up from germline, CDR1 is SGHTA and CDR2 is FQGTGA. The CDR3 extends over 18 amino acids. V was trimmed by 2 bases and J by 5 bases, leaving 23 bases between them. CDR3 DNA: TGTGCCAGCAGCTTACCGCTGGCGGGACTCCGGCTTCTAGATACGCAGTATTTT. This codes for CASSLPLAGLRLLDTQYF. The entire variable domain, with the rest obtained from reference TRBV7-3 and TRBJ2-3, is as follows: GAGVSQTPSNKVTEKGKYVELRCDPISGHTALYWYRQSLGQGPEFLIYFQGTGAADDSGLPNDRFFAVRPEGSVSTLKIQRTERGDSAVYLCASSLPLAGLRLLDTQYFGPGTRLTVL.

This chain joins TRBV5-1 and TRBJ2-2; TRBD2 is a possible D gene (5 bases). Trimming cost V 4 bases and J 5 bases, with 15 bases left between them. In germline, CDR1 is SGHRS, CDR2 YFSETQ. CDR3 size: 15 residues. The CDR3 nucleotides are TGCGCCAGCAGCCCGTGGATCACGGGGACCGGGGAGCTGTTTTTT. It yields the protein CASSPWITGTGELFF.

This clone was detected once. The CDR3 loop is CASRIARKARGAYEQYF. DNA of the CDR3: TGTGCCAGCAGAATAGCCCGCAAGGCGCGGGGGGCTTACGAGCAGTACTTC. This chain joins TRBV21-1 and TRBJ2-7; the table gives TRBD2 as D, unverified against the DNA. TRBV21-1 is described as a pseudogene. This CDR3 is built from 17 residues.

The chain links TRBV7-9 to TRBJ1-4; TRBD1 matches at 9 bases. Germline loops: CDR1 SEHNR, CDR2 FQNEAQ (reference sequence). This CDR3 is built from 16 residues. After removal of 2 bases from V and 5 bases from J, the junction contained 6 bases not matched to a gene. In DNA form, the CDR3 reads TGTGCCAGCAGCTTAAGGTCGGGGACAGGGAATGAAAAACTGTTTTTT. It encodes CASSLRSGTGNEKLFF.

The CDR3 coding sequence is TGTGCCAGCAGGGACACACTTGATTCACCCCTCCACTTT. As protein: CASRDTLDSPLHF. The gene calls are TRBV28 and TRBJ1-6; perhaps TRBD1 as D (5 bases). The V end lost 6 bases, the J end lost 8 bases, and 11 bases lay between the germline ends. Germline CDR1 and CDR2: MDHEN and SYDVKM. CDR3 length equals 13 residues.

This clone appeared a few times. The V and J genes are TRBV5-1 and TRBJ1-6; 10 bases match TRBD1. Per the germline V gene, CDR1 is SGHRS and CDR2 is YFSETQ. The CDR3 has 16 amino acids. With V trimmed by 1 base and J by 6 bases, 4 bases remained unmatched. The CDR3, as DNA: TGCGCCAGCAGCTTGAACGACAGGGGGCTTAATTCACCCCTCCACTTT. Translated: CASSLNDRGLNSPLHF.

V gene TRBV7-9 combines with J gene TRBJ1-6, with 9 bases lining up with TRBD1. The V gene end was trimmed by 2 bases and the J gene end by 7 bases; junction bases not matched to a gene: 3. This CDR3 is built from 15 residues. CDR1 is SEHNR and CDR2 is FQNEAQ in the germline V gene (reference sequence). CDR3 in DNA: TGTGCCAGCAGCTTAACGGGACAGGGAAATTCACCCCTCCACTTT. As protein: CASSLTGQGNSPLHF. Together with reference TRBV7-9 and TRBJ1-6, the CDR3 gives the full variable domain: DTGVSQNPRHKITKRGQNVTFRCDPISEHNRLYWYRQTLGQGPEFLTYFQNEAQLEKSRLLSDRFSAERPKGSFSTLEIQRTEQGDSAMYLCASSLTGQGNSPLHFGNGTRLTVT.

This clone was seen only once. The CDR3 region has the DNA TGTGCCAGCAGCTTGGCCACGTACAGCTACGAGCAGTACTTC. Its protein is CASSLATYSYEQYF. The rearrangement links TRBV5-4 to TRBJ2-7; D unresolved. The CDR3 loop spans 14 amino acids. With 0 bases removed from V and 3 bases from J, the gap between germline ends came to 10 bases. Germline V gives CDR1 SGHNT, CDR2 YYREEE (reference sequence).

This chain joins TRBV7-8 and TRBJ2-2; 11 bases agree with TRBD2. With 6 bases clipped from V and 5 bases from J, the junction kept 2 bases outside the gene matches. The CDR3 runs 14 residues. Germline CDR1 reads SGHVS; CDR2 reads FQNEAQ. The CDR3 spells CASRRLAGTGELFF. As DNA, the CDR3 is TGTGCCAGCAGGAGACTAGCGGGGACCGGGGAGCTGTTTTTT. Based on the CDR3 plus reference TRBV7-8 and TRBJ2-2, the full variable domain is GAGVSQSPRYKVAKRGQDVALRCDPISGHVSLFWYQQALGQGPEFLTYFQNEAQLDKSGLPSDRFFAERPEGSVSTLKIQRTQQEDSAVYLCASRRLAGTGELFFGEGSRLTVL.

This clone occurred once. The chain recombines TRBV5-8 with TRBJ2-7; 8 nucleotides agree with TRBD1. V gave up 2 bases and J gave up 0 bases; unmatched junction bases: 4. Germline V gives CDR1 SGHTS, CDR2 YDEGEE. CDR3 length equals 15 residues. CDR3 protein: CASSFRGPSSYEQYF. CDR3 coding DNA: TGTGCCAGCAGCTTCAGGGGGCCCAGCTCCTACGAGCAGTACTTC.

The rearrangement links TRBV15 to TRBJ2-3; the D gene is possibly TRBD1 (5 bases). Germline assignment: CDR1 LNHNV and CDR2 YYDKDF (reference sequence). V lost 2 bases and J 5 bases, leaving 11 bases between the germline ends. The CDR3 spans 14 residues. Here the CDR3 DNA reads TGTGCCACCAGCAGACAGGGAACAGAAGATACGCAGTATTTT. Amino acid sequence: CATSRQGTEDTQYF.

The CDR3 DNA is TGTGCCAGCAGTGGTGCCCCCGGACAGGTGATGATGTTGAACACTGAAGCTTTCTTT. It translates to CASSGAPGQVMMLNTEAFF. This chain connects TRBV6-4 to TRBJ1-1; 7 bases agree with TRBD1. The CDR3 is made up of 19 amino acids. The V gene end was trimmed by 4 bases and the J gene end by 0 bases; junction bases not matched to a gene: 17. Germline V gene sequence: CDR1 MRHNA, CDR2 SNTAGT.

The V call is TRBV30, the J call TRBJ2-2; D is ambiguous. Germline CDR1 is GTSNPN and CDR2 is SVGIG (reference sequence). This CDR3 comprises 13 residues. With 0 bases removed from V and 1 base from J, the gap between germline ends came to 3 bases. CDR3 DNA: TGTGCCTGGAGTGTACTGAACACCGGGGAGCTGTTTTTT. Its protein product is CAWSVLNTGELFF.

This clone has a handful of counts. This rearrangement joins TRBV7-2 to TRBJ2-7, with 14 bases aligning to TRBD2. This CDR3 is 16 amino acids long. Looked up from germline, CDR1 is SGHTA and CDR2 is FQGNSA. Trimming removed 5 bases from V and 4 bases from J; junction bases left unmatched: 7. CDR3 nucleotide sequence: TGTGCCAGCAGCAATAGCAGGACTAGCGGGAGGTACGAGCAGTACTTC. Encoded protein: CASSNSRTSGRYEQYF.

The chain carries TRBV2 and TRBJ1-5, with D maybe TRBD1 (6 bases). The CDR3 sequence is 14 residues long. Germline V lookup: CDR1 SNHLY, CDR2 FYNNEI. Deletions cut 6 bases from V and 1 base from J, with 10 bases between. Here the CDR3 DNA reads TGTGCCAGCAGAGCACAGGGAAGCAATCAGCCCCAGCATTTT. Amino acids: CASRAQGSNQPQHF.

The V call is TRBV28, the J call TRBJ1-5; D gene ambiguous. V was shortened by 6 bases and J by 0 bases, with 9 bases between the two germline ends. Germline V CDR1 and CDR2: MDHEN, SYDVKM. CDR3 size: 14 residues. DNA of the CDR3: TGTGCCAGCAGCCCCGGCGGTAGCAATCAGCCCCAGCATTTT. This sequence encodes CASSPGGSNQPQHF.

The chain's CDR3 is CASSPIFGANVLTF. CDR3 in DNA: TGTGCCAGCAGCCCTATATTTGGGGCCAACGTCCTGACTTTC. The V gene is TRBV7-8, the J gene TRBJ2-6, with unresolved D. The CDR3 contains 14 residues. Germline V lookup: CDR1 SGHVS, CDR2 FQNEAQ. V lost 5 bases and J lost 3, with 8 bases in between.

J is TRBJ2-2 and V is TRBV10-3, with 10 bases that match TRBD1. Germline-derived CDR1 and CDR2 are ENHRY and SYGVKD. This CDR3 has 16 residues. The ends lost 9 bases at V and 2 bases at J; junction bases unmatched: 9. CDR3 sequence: CAIPKTGGSNTGELFF. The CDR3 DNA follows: TGTGCCATTCCAAAGACAGGGGGCAGTAACACCGGGGAGCTGTTTTTT.

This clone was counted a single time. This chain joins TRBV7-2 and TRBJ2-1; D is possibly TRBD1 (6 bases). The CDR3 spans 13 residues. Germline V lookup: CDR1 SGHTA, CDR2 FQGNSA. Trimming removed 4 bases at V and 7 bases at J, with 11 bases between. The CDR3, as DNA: TGTGCCAGCAGCTCACTCAGGGGTAATGAGCAGTTCTTC. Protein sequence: CASSSLRGNEQFF. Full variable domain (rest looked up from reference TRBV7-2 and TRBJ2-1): GAGVSQSPSNKVTEKGKDVELRCDPISGHTALYWYRQSLGQGLEFLIYFQGNSAPDKSGLPSDRFSAERTGGSVSTLTIQRTQQEDSAVYLCASSSLRGNEQFFGPGTRLTVL.